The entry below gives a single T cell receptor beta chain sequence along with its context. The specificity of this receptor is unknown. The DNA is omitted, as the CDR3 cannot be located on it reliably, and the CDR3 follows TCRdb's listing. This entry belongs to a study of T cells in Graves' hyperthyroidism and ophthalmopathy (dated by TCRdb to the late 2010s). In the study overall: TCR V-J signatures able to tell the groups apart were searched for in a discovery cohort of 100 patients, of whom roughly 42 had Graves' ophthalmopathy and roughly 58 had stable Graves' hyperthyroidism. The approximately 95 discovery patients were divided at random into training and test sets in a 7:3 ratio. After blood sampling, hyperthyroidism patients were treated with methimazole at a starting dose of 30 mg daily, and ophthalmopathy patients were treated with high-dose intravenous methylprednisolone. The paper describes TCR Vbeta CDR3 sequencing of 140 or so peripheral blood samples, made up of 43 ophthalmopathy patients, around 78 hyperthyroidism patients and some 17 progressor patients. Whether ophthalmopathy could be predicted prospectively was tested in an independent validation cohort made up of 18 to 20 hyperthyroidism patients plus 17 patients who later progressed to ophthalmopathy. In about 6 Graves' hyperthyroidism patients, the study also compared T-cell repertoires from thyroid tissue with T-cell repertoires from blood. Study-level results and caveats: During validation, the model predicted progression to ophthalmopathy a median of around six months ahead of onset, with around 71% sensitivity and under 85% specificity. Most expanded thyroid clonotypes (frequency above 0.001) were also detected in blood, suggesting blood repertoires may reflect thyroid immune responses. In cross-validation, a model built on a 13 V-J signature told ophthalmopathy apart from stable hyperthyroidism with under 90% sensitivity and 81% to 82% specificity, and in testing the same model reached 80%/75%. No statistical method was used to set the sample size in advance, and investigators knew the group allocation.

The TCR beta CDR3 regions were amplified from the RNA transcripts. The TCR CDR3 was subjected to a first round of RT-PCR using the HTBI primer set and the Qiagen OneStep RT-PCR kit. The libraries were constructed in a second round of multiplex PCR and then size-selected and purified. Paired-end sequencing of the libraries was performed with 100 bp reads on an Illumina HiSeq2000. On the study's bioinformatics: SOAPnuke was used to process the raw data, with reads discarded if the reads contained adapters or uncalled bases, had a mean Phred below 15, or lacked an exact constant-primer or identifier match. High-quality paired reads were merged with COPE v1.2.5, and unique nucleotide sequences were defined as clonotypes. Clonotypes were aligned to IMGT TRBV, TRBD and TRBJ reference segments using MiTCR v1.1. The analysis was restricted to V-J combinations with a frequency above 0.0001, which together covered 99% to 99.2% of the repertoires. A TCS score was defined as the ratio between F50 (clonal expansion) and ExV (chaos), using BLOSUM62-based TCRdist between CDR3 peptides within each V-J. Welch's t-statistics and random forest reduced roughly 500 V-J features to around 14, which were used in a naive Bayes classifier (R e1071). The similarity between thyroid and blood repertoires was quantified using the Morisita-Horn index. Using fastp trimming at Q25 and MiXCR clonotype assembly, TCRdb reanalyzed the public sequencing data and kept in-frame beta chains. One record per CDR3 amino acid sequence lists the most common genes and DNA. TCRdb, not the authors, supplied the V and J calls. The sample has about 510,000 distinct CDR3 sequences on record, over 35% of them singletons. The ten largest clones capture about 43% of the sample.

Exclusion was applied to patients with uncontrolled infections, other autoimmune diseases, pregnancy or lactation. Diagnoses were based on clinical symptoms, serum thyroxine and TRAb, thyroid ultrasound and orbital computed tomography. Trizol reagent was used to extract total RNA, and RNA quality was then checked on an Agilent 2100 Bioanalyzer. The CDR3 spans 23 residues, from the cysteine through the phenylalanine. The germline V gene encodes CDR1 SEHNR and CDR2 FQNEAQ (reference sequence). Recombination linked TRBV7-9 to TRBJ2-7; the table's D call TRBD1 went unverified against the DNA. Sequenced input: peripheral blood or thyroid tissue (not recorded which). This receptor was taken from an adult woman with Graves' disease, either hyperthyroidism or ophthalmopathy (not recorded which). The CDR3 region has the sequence CASSFVQGYGYTFGSGQFYEQYF.